This is a list of T cell receptor beta chains from one sample in a study of cytomegalovirus exposure and HLA in healthy donors. Generated by immunoSEQ multiplex PCR, the TCRdb table keeps only in-frame clones and is missing some. The sample data list roughly 76,000 clones. Sequences were obtained from PBMCs. The receptors were sampled from a female donor in good health and CMV-seropositive. CDR3s include the opening cysteine and the closing phenylalanine or tryptophan. D genes are given only for firm matches.

TRBD2	TRBJ2-1	TRBV6-4	TGTGCCAGCAGTTCGGGGACTAGCGGGAGCTCCTACAATGAGCAGTTCTTC	CASSSGTSGSSYNEQFF
-	TRBJ1-2	TRBV5-1	TGCGCCAGCAGCCCGGACAGCTATGGCTACACCTTC	CASSPDSYGYTF
-	TRBJ2-7	TRBV30	TGTGCCTGGAGTGTAACCCCGCAGAAATACGAGCAGTACTTC	CAWSVTPQKYEQYF
TRBD1	TRBJ1-1	TRBV11-3	TGTGCCAGCGCTCGGGACAGGGATACTGAAGCTTTCTTT	CASARDRDTEAFF
-	TRBJ1-1	TRBV5-1	TGCGCCAGCAGCTCCGGACAGAACACTGAAGCTTTCTTT	CASSSGQNTEAFF
-	TRBJ1-4	TRBV20-1	TGCAGTGCTACAAATTATGAAAAACTGTTTTTT	CSATNYEKLFF
TRBD1	TRBJ2-2	TRBV5-1	TGCGCCAGCAGCACGGGACAGGGGGTCGACCGAACCGGGGAGCTGTTTTTT	CASSTGQGVDRTGELFF
TRBD1	TRBJ1-1	TRBV13	TGTGCCAGCAGCTTAGAGACAGGGACGAGGTGGAACACTGAAGCTTTCTTT	CASSLETGTRWNTEAFF
TRBD1	TRBJ2-4	TRBV15	TGTGCCACCAGCAGAGGAGGGACAGGAGGTAACATTCAGTACTTC	CATSRGGTGGNIQYF
-	TRBJ2-7	TRBV18	TGTGCCAGCTCACCACCTTCACTAGCTGACTACGAGCAGTACTTC	CASSPPSLADYEQYF
-	TRBJ1-6	TRBV30	TGTGCCTGGTCCCTCCCCCCCCATTCACCCCTCCACTTT	CAWSLPPHSPLHF
-	TRBJ2-1	TRBV30	TGTGCCTCCCGATCAGCGGCCTACAATGAGCAGTTCTTC	CASRSAAYNEQFF
-	TRBJ1-2	TRBV28	TGTGCCAGCAGCTCAGGGGTAGGCTATGGCTACACCTTC	CASSSGVGYGYTF
TRBD1	TRBJ1-1	TRBV6-5	TGTGCCAGCAGTTACTCTGGGACAGCTCCGACTGAAGCTTTCTTT	CASSYSGTAPTEAFF
-	TRBJ1-2	TRBV29-1	TGCAGCGTGACACTGACGGAATCCTATGGCTACACCTTC	CSVTLTESYGYTF
-	TRBJ1-2	TRBV29-1	TGCAGCGTTGAAGATTCGGCAGGGTGGCGGGGTGGCTACACCTTC	CSVEDSAGWRGGYTF
TRBD2	TRBJ2-5	TRBV7-9	TGTGCCGGGTCGGGGGGTCAAGAGACCCAGTACTTC	CAGSGGQETQYF
TRBD1	TRBJ2-7	TRBV10-1	TGCGCCAGCAGTGAGCCTTCGGACAGGGACCCCTACGAGCAGTACTTC	CASSEPSDRDPYEQYF
TRBD1	TRBJ2-5	TRBV19	TGTGCCAGTAGTCCGGGACAGGGTGTCGAGACCCAGTACTTC	CASSPGQGVETQYF
TRBD1	TRBJ1-2	TRBV28	TGTGCCAGCTCCGGGGGGGACAGGGAAGCTAACTATGGCTACACCTTC	CASSGGDREANYGYTF
-	TRBJ2-7	TRBV4-1	TGCGCCAGCAGCCAATTTTGGGGAAGAGGGTACGAGCAGTACTTC	CASSQFWGRGYEQYF
-	TRBJ1-2	TRBV30	TGTGCCTGGATCCAGCCAGGGTCTAACTATGGCTACACCTTC	CAWIQPGSNYGYTF
TRBD1	TRBJ2-5	TRBV18	TGTGCCAGCTCACCGGGACAGGGCGGCGAGACCCAGTACTTC	CASSPGQGGETQYF
TRBD2	TRBJ2-5	TRBV4-2	TGTGCCAGCAGCCAAGAGGCTAGCGGGGGGTCGACCCAGTACTTC	CASSQEASGGSTQYF
-	TRBJ1-2	TRBV2	TGTGCCAGCAGTACGGGAACGGAGCTTAGTTATGGCTACACCTTC	CASSTGTELSYGYTF
TRBD1	TRBJ1-1	TRBV19	TGTGCCAGTAGTTCACAGGGGGCCGGGGTCACTGAAGCTTTCTTT	CASSSQGAGVTEAFF
TRBD1	TRBJ2-3	TRBV5-1	TGCGCCAGCAGCTCAGGGGGAGATACGCAGTATTTT	CASSSGGDTQYF
TRBD1	TRBJ2-7	TRBV15	TGTGCCACGGGGGGGGACAGGGACGAGCAGTACTTC	CATGGDRDEQYF
TRBD1	TRBJ2-2	TRBV9	TGTGCCAGCAGCAGGGACAGGGCGGACACCGGGGAGCTGTTTTTT	CASSRDRADTGELFF
-	TRBJ1-4	TRBV9	TGTGCCAGCAGCGTAGAGCAGGGTCCTAATGAAAAACTGTTTTTT	CASSVEQGPNEKLFF
TRBD1	TRBJ1-1	TRBV7-3	TGTGCCAGCAGCTTAATGGCAGGGGGCGAGGCTGAAGCTTTCTTT	CASSLMAGGEAEAFF
-	TRBJ1-2	TRBV6-6	TGTGCCAGCACCCGGGGGGACTATGGCTACACCTTC	CASTRGDYGYTF
TRBD1	TRBJ1-1	TRBV7-9	TGTGCCAGCAGCTTACAGGGGGCGAACACTGAAGCTTTCTTT	CASSLQGANTEAFF
-	TRBJ2-7	TRBV30	TGTGCCTGGGTCGACGGCGGGAAACCCTACGAGCAGTACTTC	CAWVDGGKPYEQYF
-	TRBJ2-7	TRBV5-4	TGTGCCAGCAGCTTGGCCGGCCAGCGCGAGCAGTACTTC	CASSLAGQREQYF
-	TRBJ2-3	TRBV30	TGTGCCTGGAGTGCGGATCCAGGGATAGATACGCAGTATTTT	CAWSADPGIDTQYF
-	TRBJ1-5	TRBV28	TGTGCCAGCAGTGCGAGACAGCCCCAGCATTTT	CASSARQPQHF
TRBD2	TRBJ2-7	TRBV29-1	TGCAGCGTTGGAGGTAGCGGGGGCGGGGAGCAGTACTTC	CSVGGSGGGEQYF
-	TRBJ1-2	TRBV9	TGTGCCAGCAGCGTAGAAGGGGGAAGAAACTATGGCTACACCTTC	CASSVEGGRNYGYTF
-	TRBJ2-2	TRBV18	TGTGCCAGCTCACCGGACCGGGGGAACACCGGGGAGCTGTTTTTT	CASSPDRGNTGELFF